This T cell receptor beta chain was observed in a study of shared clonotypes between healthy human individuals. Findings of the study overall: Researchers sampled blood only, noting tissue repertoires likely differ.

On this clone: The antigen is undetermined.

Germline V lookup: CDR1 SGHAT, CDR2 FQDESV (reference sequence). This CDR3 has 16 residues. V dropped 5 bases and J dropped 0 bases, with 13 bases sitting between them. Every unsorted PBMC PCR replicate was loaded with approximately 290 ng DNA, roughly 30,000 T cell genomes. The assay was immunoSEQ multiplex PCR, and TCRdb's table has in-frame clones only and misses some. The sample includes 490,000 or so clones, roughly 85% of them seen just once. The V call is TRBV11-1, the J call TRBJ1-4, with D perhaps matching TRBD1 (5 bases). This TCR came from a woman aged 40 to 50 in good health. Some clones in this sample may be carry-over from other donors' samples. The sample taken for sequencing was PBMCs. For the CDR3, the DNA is TGTGCCAGCAGCCCATCGGGACCTGCAACTAATGAAAAACTGTTTTTT. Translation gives CASSPSGPATNEKLFF.